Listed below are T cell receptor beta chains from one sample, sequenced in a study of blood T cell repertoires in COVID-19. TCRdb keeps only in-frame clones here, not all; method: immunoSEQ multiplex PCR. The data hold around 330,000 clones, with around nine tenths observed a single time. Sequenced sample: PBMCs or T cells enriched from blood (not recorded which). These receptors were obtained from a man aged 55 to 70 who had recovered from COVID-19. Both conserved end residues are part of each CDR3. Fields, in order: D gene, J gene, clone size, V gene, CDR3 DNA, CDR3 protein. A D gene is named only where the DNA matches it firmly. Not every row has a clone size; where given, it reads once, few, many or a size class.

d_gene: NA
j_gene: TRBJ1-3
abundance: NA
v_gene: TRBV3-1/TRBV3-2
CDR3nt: TGTGCCAGCGGGAAGGGGGGAAACACCATATATTTT
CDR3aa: CASGKGGNTIYF

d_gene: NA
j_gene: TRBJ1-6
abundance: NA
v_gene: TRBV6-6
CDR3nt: TGTGCCAGCAGTGTTGACAGGTTTGAGAATTCACCCCTCCACTTT
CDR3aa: CASSVDRFENSPLHF

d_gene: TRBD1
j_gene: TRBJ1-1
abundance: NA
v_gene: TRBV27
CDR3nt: TGTGCCAGCAGTGACAGGGGGTGGATGAACACTGAAGCTTTCTTT
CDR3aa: CASSDRGWMNTEAFF

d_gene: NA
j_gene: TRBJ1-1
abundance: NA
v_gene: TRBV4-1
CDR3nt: TGCGCCAGCAGCCAAGACATAGGGGTGAACACTGAAGCTTTCTTT
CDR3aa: CASSQDIGVNTEAFF

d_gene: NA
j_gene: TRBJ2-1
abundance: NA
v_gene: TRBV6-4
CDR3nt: TGTGCCAGCAGTGACCTATCTCGATATCGCGGAGTTCGATCTTTAATCCGCTACAATGAGCAGTTCTTC
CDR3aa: CASSDLSRYRGVRSLIRYNEQFF

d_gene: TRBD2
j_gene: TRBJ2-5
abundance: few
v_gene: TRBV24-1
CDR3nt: TGTGCCACCAGTTTCCGCGGGGGAGAGACCCAGTACTTC
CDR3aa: CATSFRGGETQYF

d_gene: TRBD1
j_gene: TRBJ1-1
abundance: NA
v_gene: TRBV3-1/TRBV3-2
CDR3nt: TGTGCCAGCAGCCAAGATCTTCCAGGGGGCACTGAAGCTTTCTTT
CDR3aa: CASSQDLPGGTEAFF

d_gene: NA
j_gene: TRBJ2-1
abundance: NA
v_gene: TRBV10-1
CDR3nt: TGCGCCAGCAGTGAGTCGGGGGGGCGGGGATTCTCCTACAATGAGCAGTTCTTC
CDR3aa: CASSESGGRGFSYNEQFF

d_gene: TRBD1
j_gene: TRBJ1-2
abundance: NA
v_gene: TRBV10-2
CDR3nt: TGCGCCAGCAGTGAGTCTAGGGGACAGCTCTATGGCTACACCTTC
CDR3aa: CASSESRGQLYGYTF

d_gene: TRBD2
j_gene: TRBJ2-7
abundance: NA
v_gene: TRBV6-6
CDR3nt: TGTGCCAGCAGTTACGGGGAGGGAGTTTACGAGCAGTACTTC
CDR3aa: CASSYGEGVYEQYF

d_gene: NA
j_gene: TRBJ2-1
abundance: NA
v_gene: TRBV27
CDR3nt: TGTGCCAGCAGTTTAAACAAGGCGGGGCCGACGCCACAGTTCTTC
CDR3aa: CASSLNKAGPTPQFF

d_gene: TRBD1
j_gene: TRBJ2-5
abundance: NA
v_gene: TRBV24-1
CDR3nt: TGTGCCACCAGTGATACAGGCCCGGGACAGGGGGCTCGAGAGACCCAGTACTTC
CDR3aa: CATSDTGPGQGARETQYF

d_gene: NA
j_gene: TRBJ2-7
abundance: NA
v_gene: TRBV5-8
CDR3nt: TGTGCCAGCAGCTGGGTTATCGGGACAAGTACCTACGAGCAGTACTTC
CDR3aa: CASSWVIGTSTYEQYF

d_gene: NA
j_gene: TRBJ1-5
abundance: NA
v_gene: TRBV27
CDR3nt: TGTGCCAGCAGTGCCCTCCGGGATACTCAGCCCCAGCATTTT
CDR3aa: CASSALRDTQPQHF

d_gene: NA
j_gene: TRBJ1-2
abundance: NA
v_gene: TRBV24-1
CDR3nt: TGTGCCACCAGTTCCGGGGATGGCTACACCTTC
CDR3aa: CATSSGDGYTF

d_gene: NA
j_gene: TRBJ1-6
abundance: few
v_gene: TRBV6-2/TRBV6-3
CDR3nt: TGTGCCAGCAGCGGCGAAACAGGGAGCTCCTATAATTCACCCCTCCACTTT
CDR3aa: CASSGETGSSYNSPLHF

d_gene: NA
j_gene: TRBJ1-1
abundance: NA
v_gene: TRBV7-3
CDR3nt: TGTGCCAGCAGCGAGCAGGGTGGCACTGAAGCTTTCTTT
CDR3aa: CASSEQGGTEAFF

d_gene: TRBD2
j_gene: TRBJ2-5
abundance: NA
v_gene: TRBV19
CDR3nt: TGTGCCAGTAGTATAGAGGGGGGACTAGCGGGAGGGCAAGAGACCCAGTACTTC
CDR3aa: CASSIEGGLAGGQETQYF

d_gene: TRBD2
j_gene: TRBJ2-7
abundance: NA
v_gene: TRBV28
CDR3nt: TGTGCCAGCACTAGCGGGATCTCTTACGAGCAGTACTTC
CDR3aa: CASTSGISYEQYF

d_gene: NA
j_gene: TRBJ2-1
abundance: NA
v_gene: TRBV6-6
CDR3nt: TGTGCCAGCAGTTACTCGAGAGAGAATGAGCAGTTCTTC
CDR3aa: CASSYSRENEQFF

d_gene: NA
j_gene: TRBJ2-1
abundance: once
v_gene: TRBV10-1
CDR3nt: TGCGCCAGCAGTGATAGTTGGGCAAACTCCTACAATGAGCAGTTCTTC
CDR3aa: CASSDSWANSYNEQFF

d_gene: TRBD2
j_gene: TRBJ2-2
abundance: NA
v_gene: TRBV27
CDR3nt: TGTGCCAGCAGCAGACTAGCGGGATTCGGGGAGCTGTTTTTT
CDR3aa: CASSRLAGFGELFF

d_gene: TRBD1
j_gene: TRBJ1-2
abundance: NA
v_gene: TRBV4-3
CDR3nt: TGCGCCAGCAGCCATTTGGGGACAGGGGCGGCTTACGGCTACACCTTC
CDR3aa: CASSHLGTGAAYGYTF

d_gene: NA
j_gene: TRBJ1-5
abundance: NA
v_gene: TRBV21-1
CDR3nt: TGTGCCAGCAGCAAAGCGCGGGACCCCGGACCCAATCAGCCCCAGCATTTT
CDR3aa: CASSKARDPGPNQPQHF

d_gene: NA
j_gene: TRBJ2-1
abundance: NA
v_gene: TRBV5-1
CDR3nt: TGCGCCAGCAGCCCTGGCGGGTACAATGAGCAGTTCTTC
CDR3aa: CASSPGGYNEQFF

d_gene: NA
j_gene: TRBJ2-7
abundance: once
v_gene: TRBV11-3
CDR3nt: TGTGCCAGCAGCTTCCGGGTTCATTCCTCCTACGAGCAGTACTTC
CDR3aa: CASSFRVHSSYEQYF

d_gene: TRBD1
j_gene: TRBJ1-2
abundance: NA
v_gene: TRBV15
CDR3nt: TGTGCCACCCGAGGGGGCGCGGACTATGGCTACACCTTC
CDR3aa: CATRGGADYGYTF

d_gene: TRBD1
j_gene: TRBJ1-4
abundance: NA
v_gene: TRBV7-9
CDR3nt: TGTGCCAGCAGCGGGGACAGCGAAAAACTGTTTTTT
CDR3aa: CASSGDSEKLFF

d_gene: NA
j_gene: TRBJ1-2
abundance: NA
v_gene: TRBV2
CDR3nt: TGTGCCAGCAGTGTTACTCAGGACTATGGCTACACCTTC
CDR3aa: CASSVTQDYGYTF

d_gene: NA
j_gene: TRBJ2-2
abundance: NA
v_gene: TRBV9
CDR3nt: TGTGCCAGCAGCCTCCGGAGGGCCGGCCCCGGGGAGCTGTTTTTT
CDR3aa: CASSLRRAGPGELFF

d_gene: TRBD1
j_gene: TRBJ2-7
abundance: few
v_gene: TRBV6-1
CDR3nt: TGTGCCAGCAGTGAAAAAAAGTGGACAGGGAACCCCTACGAGCAGTACTTC
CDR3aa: CASSEKKWTGNPYEQYF

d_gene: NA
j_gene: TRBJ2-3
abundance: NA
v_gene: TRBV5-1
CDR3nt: TGCGCCAGCAGCAGGGACATGACAGATACGCAGTATTTT
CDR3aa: CASSRDMTDTQYF

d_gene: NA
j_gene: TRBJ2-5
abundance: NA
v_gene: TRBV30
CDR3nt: TGTGCCTGGAGTGTTGGACTCCTCCTCCAAGAGACCCAGTACTTC
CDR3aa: CAWSVGLLLQETQYF

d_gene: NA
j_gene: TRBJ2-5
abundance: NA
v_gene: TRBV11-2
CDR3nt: TGTGCCAGCAGCCCTCGGGCAGGGCCAGAGACCCAGTACTTC
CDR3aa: CASSPRAGPETQYF

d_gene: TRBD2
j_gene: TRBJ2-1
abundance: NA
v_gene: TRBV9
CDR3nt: TGTGCCAGCAGCCCCGGACTAGCGGGGGGATTATACAATGAGCAGTTCTTC
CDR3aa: CASSPGLAGGLYNEQFF

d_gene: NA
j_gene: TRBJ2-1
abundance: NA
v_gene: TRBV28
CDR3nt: TGTGCCAGCACACGGACAGACCTAATGCTGGAGCAGTTCTTC
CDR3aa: CASTRTDLMLEQFF

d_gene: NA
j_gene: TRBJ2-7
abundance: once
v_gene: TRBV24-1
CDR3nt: TGTGCCACCAGTGAAGGGGCTACCGGAGAGCAGTACTTC
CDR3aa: CATSEGATGEQYF

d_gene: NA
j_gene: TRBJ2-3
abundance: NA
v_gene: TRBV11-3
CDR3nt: TGTGCCAGCGGGCGGGGGCAGGGGCTCACAGATACGCAGTATTTT
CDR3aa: CASGRGQGLTDTQYF

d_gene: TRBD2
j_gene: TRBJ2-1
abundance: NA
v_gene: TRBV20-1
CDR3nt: TGCAGTGCTAGTCCCCGCGGGAGGGCCGCCAATGAGCAGTTCTTC
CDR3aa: CSASPRGRAANEQFF

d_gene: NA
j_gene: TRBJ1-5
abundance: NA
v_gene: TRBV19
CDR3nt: TGTGCCAGTAGTCAAAGGACAGCGCGCGAAGGGAAGCCCCAGCATTTT
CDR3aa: CASSQRTAREGKPQHF

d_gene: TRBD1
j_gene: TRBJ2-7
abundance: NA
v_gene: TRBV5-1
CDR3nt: TGCGCCAGCAGCTCGGGACAGGGGGACCGGGAGCAGTACTTC
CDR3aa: CASSSGQGDREQYF

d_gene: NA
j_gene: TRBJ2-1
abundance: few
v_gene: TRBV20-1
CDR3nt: TGCAGTGCGAGAAGACTAGATGAGCAGTTCTTC
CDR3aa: CSARRLDEQFF

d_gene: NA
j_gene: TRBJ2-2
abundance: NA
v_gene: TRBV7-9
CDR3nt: TGTGCCAGCAGGCCCCCTCCCTTTGGACAGAACACCGGGGAGCTGTTTTTT
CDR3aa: CASRPPPFGQNTGELFF

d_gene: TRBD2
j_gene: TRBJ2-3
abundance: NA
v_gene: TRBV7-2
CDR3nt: TGTGCCAGCAGCTTCAGGACTAGCGGCACAGATACGCAGTATTTT
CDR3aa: CASSFRTSGTDTQYF

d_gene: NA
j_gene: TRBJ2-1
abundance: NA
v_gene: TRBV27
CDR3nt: TGTGCCAGCAGTTTTAATGGGCCTAATGAGCAGTTCTTC
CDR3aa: CASSFNGPNEQFF

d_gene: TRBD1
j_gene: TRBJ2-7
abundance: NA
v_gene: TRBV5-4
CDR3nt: TGTGCCAGCAGCCCCACCGACAGGGTCCCCACCTACGAGCAGTACTTC
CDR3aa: CASSPTDRVPTYEQYF

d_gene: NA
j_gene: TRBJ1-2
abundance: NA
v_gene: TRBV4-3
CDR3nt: TGCGCCAGCAGCCAGGACGGGATCCCCCGCGGCTATGGCTACACCTTC
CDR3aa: CASSQDGIPRGYGYTF

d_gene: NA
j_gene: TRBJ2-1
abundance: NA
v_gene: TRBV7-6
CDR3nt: TGTGCCAGCAGCCCGGTTCACAATGAGCAGTTCTTC
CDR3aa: CASSPVHNEQFF

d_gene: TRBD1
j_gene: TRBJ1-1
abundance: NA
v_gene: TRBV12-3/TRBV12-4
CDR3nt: TGTGCCAGCAGGACAGGGACTGAAGCTTTCTTT
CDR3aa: CASRTGTEAFF

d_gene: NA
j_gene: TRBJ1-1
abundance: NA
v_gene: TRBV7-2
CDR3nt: TGTGCCAGCAGCCCATCAGGTCCAGGCACTGAAGCTTTCTTT
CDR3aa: CASSPSGPGTEAFF

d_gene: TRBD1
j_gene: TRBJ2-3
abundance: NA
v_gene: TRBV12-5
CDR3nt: TGTGCTAGTGGGTCAGGGGGCGCAGATACGCAGTATTTT
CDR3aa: CASGSGGADTQYF

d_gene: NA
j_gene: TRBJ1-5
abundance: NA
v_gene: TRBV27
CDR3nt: TGTGCCAGCAGTTTCAGGGGACGTCAGCCCCAGCATTTT
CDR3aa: CASSFRGRQPQHF

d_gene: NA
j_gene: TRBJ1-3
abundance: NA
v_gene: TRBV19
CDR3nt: TGTGCCAGTAGCGCGGACAGAGGGGCTAGGTACTCTGGAAACACCATATATTTT
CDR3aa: CASSADRGARYSGNTIYF

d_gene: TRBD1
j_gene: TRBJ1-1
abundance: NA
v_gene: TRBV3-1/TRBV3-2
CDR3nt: TGTGCCAGCAGCCAAGATATGAACAGGGGTGGCACTGAAGCTTTCTTT
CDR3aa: CASSQDMNRGGTEAFF

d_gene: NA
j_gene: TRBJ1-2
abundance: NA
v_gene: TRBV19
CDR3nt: TGTGCCAGTAGTGCAGTCATGTATGGCTACACCTTC
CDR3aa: CASSAVMYGYTF

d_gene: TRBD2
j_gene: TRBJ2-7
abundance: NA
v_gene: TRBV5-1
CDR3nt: TGCGCCAGCAGCGTCGGGACGCGGGGGGGTCTGTACGAGCAGTACTTC
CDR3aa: CASSVGTRGGLYEQYF

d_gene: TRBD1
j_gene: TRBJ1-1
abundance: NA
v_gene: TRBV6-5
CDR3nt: TGTGCCAGCAGTAGACAGGGGGCCGTTTTCTTT
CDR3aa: CASSRQGAVFF

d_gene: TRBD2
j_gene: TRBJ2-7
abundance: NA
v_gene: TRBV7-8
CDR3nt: TGTGCCAGCAGCCGGATCGGGGGGTCCTACGAGCAGTACTTC
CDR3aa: CASSRIGGSYEQYF

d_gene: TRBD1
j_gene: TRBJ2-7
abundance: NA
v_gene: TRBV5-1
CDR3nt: TGCGCCAGCAGCTTGGGATCCGGGACAGCCGCCTACGAGCAGTACTTC
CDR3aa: CASSLGSGTAAYEQYF

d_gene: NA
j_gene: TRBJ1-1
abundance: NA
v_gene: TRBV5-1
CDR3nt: TGCGCCAGCAGCGACGGGAGTTACGCGGAAGCTTTCTTT
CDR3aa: CASSDGSYAEAFF